This TCR beta chain originates from a study of cytomegalovirus exposure and HLA in healthy donors. Study results and limitations: Per a prior analysis, the majority of TCR beta V segments were productive roughly 87% or roughly 30% of the time. The presence/absence work took it that sequencing depth was about the same across donors. One variant, a missense change in DCLRE1C, was linked in a later analysis to TCR beta V- and J-gene trimming. 87-base-pair reads could not separate some V segments, including TRBV6-2 and TRBV6-3.

This PCR relied on a set of 60 Vbeta primers and 13 Jbeta primers. Assay: immunoSEQ multiplex PCR; the TCRdb copy retains only in-frame clones and omits some. This sample has around 120,000 clones, with roughly 79% found just once. In regard to this clone: Its antigen is unknown.

V lost 5 bases to trimming and J lost 7 bases, with 11 bases between them. The CDR3 runs 12 residues. CDR1 is MNHEY and CDR2 is SVGAGI in the germline V gene. Sequencing used PBMCs. The genes are TRBV6-5 and TRBJ1-2, with D tentatively TRBD1 (5 bases). This sequence originates from a boy aged 2 to 10 in good health and CMV-seronegative. CDR3 amino acids: CASSTHGGGYTF. The CDR3 coding sequence is TGTGCCAGCAGTACACACGGGGGTGGCTACACCTTC.